The subject of this entry is one TCR beta chain. RNA transcripts yielded amplified TCR beta CDR3 regions. First-round RT-PCR targeting the TCR CDR3 was performed with the HTBI primer set. TCRdb independently ran MiXCR on the multiplex PCR reads; one entry per CDR3 protein. Of 300,000 to 350,000 distinct CDR3 sequences in the sample, 16% were seen once. The data derive from a study of T cells in Graves' hyperthyroidism and ophthalmopathy. The CDR3 is 13 residues long. The germline gives CDR1 MDHEN, CDR2 SYDVKM. V trimming: 7 bases; J trimming: 6 bases; junction bases outside the gene matches: 6. Sequencing input: blood. The chain has TRBV28 and TRBJ2-5, with 9 nucleotides matching TRBD1. This TCR came from a man in his thirties or forties with Graves' hyperthyroidism. DNA of the CDR3: TGTGCCAGCAATTTGGGACAGGGTCAGACCCAGTACTTC. As protein: CASNLGQGQTQYF.